What follows is one T cell receptor beta chain and its context. It lacks a known antigen. Per-base qualities were not stored, and no clone one base away is much larger. The data stem from a study of neoadjuvant anti-PD-1 for oral cavity cancer (dated by TCRdb to the early 2020s). Context from the whole study: Three to four biweekly doses of nivolumab at 3 mg/kg were mostly administered to patients before curative-intent surgical resection. Patients without progression received a fourth nivolumab dose around day 43 and underwent definitive surgical resection on days 50-56. Responders were defined as patients with complete response, partial response or stable disease by RECIST 1.1; non-responders were defined as patients with progression. A 33% response rate was observed in the parent correlative cohort, in which about 12 patients were included. Results the study describes overall, beyond this receptor: TCR analyses included only three patients per response group, and the authors called for larger cohorts for validation. Higher pretreatment blood TCRbeta clonality and lower post-treatment tumor TCRbeta clonality were correlated with higher pretreatment blood Treg/Th17 ratios. After neoadjuvant nivolumab, significantly higher T cell clonality (Gini index) was found within PBMCs in non-responders than in responders.

The label giving this sample's time point can be read as: before neoadjuvant nivolumab. None of the patients had received prior systemic or radiation treatment, and all were newly diagnosed with stage II-IVA oral cavity squamous cell carcinoma. The cohort was made up of patients with locally advanced, HPV-negative oral cavity squamous cell carcinoma. Peripheral blood mononuclear cells were analyzed directly and were not maintained or expanded in culture. Samples were obtained from a longitudinal correlative study of a single-arm phase II trial of neoadjuvant nivolumab in oral cavity squamous cell carcinoma. Subject-matched pre- and post-treatment PBMCs and tumors from three responders and three non-responders were subjected to genomic DNA-based TCRbeta sequencing. Peripheral blood mononuclear cells were collected before nivolumab treatment and again after treatment, at the time of surgery. The Maxwell RSC DNA from Cells kit was used to isolate genomic DNA from PBMCs.

The CDR3 runs 15 amino acids, cysteine and phenylalanine included. Just CDR3 DNA is preserved here, 45 bases in frame from base 1. The germline V gene yields SNHLY for CDR1 and FYNNEI for CDR2. Trimmed from V: 3 bases; trimmed from J: 7 bases; junction bases lacking a gene match: 6. For deep sequencing, each PBMC sample was run in six replicates, with libraries mostly built from 400 to 550 ng of input genomic DNA. The immunoSEQ hsTCRbeta kit was used to prepare TCRbeta libraries, following the manufacturer's instructions. The finished libraries were brought together in one pool at 2.5 to 3.5 nM, which was then read using an Illumina NovaSeq 6000 S4 flow cell. Turning to the authors' computational methods: Raw data preprocessing and quality control were performed with the immunoSEQ Analyzer. The analysis was restricted to productive rearrangements, with each unique CDR3 amino acid sequence defining a clonotype. Repertoire clonality was estimated as the Gini-Simpson index, computed with the R package tcR. Gini indices were compared with Student's t test, and associations with tumor size change were assessed by Pearson correlation. TCRdb mirrors the immuneACCESS table, restricted to in-frame sequences. Some clones are absent from its copies; in checked studies, under half trace to an unresolved V gene, and the reason for the others is unknown. The D gene and trimming were derived from the DNA, and the V and J assignments and clone size from that table. Present in this sample are more than 15,000 clones, 55% to 75% of which were seen just once. 2.6% of the sample is taken by the ten largest.

The sample in question was PBMCs, obtained before nivolumab (anti-PD-1) treatment. The sequence was obtained from a person aged 40 to 85 with oral cavity squamous cell carcinoma. The rearrangement joined TRBV2 to TRBJ1-4; TRBD1 agrees with 9 junctional bases. The nucleotide sequence reads as follows: TGTGCCAGCAGTGAGCTGGGGACAGGGTTTGAAAAACTGTTTTTT. It codes for CASSELGTGFEKLFF.